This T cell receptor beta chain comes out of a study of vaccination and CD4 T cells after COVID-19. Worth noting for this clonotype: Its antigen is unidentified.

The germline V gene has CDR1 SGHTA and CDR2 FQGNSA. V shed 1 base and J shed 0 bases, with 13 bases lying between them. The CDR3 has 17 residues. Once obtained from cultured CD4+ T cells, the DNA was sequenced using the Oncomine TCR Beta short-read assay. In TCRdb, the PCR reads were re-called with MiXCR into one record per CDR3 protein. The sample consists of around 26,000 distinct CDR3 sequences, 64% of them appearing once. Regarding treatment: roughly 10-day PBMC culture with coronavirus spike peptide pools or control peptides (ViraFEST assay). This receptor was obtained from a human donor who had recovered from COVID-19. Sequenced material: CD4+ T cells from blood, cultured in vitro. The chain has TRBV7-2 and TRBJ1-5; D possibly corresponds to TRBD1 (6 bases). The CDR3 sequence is CASSLGGGGYSNQPQHF. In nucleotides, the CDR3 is TGTGCCAGCAGCTTAGGGGGTGGGGGCTATAGCAATCAGCCCCAGCATTTT.